The 14 T cell receptor beta chains in this list originate from one sample, sequenced in a study of graft-versus-host responses after intestinal transplantation. Sequencing was performed with immunoSEQ multiplex PCR; in TCRdb, only in-frame clones are kept and a portion is missing. The sample includes about 4,400 clones, about 65% of them seen just once. The starting material, graft tissue, was processed to release intraepithelial and lamina propria lymphocytes. The specimen was ileum tissue, collected 17 days after transplant. The receptors were sampled from a human patient who received an intestinal transplant, so some T cells may come from the graft donor.

About this clone: An end of the junction differs from the germline gene, which may be a read error. The chain carries TRBV6-1 and TRBJ2-6, with 9 bases identical to TRBD1. Germline CDR1 and CDR2: MNHNS and SASEGT. There are 20 residues in the CDR3. The chain's CDR3 is CASSAARWDRANSGANVPTF. The CDR3 DNA follows: TGTGCCAGCAGTGCCGCCCGTTGGGACAGGGCCAACTCTGGGGCCAACGTCCCGACTTTC.

This chain links TRBV6-5 with TRBJ2-7; 9 bases line up with TRBD1. Germline CDR1 and CDR2: MNHEY and SVGAGI. This CDR3 has 15 residues. The junction had 10 bases not matched to a gene; V was cut back by 6 bases and J by 4 bases. The CDR3 spells CASRARDRVGYEQYV. DNA for the CDR3: TGTGCCAGCAGAGCCCGGGACAGGGTAGGATACGAGCAGTACGTC.

The chain employs TRBV28 and TRBJ1-3, with 7 bases aligning to TRBD1. The CDR3 is 17 amino acids. V was pared by 5 bases and J by 3 bases, with 13 bases of the junction left unmatched. The germline gives CDR1 MDHEN, CDR2 SYDVKM. This CDR3 is CASSPTYRGLGGNTIYF. The CDR3 region has the DNA TGTGCCAGCAGTCCAACATATAGGGGGCTAGGTGGAAACACCATATATTTT.

The rearrangement uses TRBV2 and TRBJ2-3, with 14 bases that match TRBD2. V trimming: 4 bases; J trimming: 4 bases; junction bases outside the gene matches: 7. The CDR3 runs to 17 residues. The germline V gene has CDR1 SNHLY and CDR2 FYNNEI. This CDR3 is CASSALTSGGAADTQYF. Here the CDR3 DNA reads TGTGCCAGCAGTGCCCTGACTAGCGGGGGGGCAGCAGATACGCAGTATTTT.

This clone was seen once. The J gene is TRBJ2-1, the V gene TRBV7-2, with TRBD2 as a possible D gene (5 bases). The CDR3 runs 12 residues. Deletions cut 4 bases from V and 10 bases from J, with 11 bases between. Germline CDR1 and CDR2: SGHTA and FQGNSA. The CDR3 sequence: CASSSRGGEQFF. As DNA, the CDR3 is TGTGCCAGCAGCTCCCGAGGCGGGGAGCAGTTCTTC.

CDR3 coding DNA: TGTGCCAGCACCTCAGGGACTAGCGGGTACAATGAGCAGTTCTTC. This encodes CASTSGTSGYNEQFF. The rearrangement uses TRBV27 and TRBJ2-1; 12 bases are shared with TRBD2. V was pared by 7 bases and J by 4 bases, with 5 bases of the junction left unmatched. Germline-derived CDR1 and CDR2 are MNHEY and SMNVEV (reference sequence). The CDR3 has 15 amino acids.

V is TRBV11-2 and J is TRBJ1-4; 10 bases fit TRBD1. Trimming cost V 5 bases and J 1 base; bases outside gene matches: 10. Germline CDR1 reads SGHAT; CDR2 reads FQNNGV. This CDR3 is 18 amino acids long. CDR3 coding DNA: TGTGCCAGCAGCCCCGGGACAGGGGAGTTTGGAACTAATGAAAAACTGTTTTTT. The encoded protein is CASSPGTGEFGTNEKLFF.

The chain recombines TRBV7-2 with TRBJ2-3; possibly TRBD2 for D (7 bases). CDR1 and CDR2 (germline): SGHTA, FQGNSA. Trimming pared 1 base from V and 2 bases from J, leaving 16 bases between. The CDR3 runs 17 residues. The CDR3 coding sequence is TGTGCCAGCAGCTTAGGGGGGGGCCTCTTCCTCACAGATACGCAGTATTTT. This sequence encodes CASSLGGGLFLTDTQYF.

The rearrangement links TRBV28 to TRBJ2-7, with 15 nucleotides matching TRBD2. Germline V gives CDR1 MDHEN, CDR2 SYDVKM. V gave up 6 bases and J gave up 1 base; unmatched junction bases: 13. The length of the CDR3 is 19 residues. Here the CDR3 reads CASRQTGLAGGTGSYEQYV. The DNA of the CDR3 is TGTGCCAGCAGGCAGACGGGACTAGCGGGGGGAACGGGGTCCTACGAGCAGTACGTC.

This CDR3 reads CASSLLTENYGYTF. CDR3 coding DNA: TGTGCCAGCAGCCTACTGACAGAAAACTATGGCTACACCTTC. This chain uses TRBV7-9 with TRBJ1-2; maybe TRBD1 (5 bases). The CDR3 contains 14 residues. The ends were cut back, 5 bases at V and 2 bases at J, with 12 bases in the middle. Germline CDR1 SEHNR, CDR2 FQNEAQ (reference sequence).

The chain combines TRBV12-1 with TRBJ1-6; the DNA was not used to check the table's D call, TRBD1. TRBV12-1 is an annotated pseudogene. The CDR3 length is 15 residues. Here the CDR3 reads CASSFRGLYNSPLHF. Written as DNA, the CDR3 is TGTGCCAGCAGCTTCAGGGGGCTGTATAATTCACCCCTCCACTTT.

The chain combines TRBV29-1 with TRBJ2-3; 12 bases are a match to TRBD2. V gave up 3 bases and J gave up 4 bases; unmatched junction bases: 8. This CDR3 region has 16 residues. Germline V gives CDR1 SQVTM, CDR2 ANQGSEA. CDR3 amino acids: CSVDVGLAGISDTQYF. In DNA form, the CDR3 reads TGCAGCGTTGATGTCGGACTAGCGGGGATATCAGATACGCAGTATTTT.

This rearrangement joins TRBV6-8 to TRBJ2-5; 10 bases map to TRBD2. The J segment lost 3 bases and the V segment lost 7 bases, leaving 11 bases of the junction unmatched. CDR1 MNHGY and CDR2 SAAAGT come from the germline V gene. The CDR3 is 16 amino acids. CDR3 coding DNA: TGTGCCAGCAATATAGGACTAGCGGAGGACGAAGAGACCCAGTACTTC. Translated, it gives CASNIGLAEDEETQYF.

This clone was found a few times. The chain links TRBV29-1 to TRBJ2-3; TRBD2 matches at 16 bases. From germline, CDR1 is SQVTM and CDR2 ANQGSEA. V was clipped by 6 bases and J by 3 bases; unmatched bases: 6. The CDR3 is 16 amino acids. The CDR3 region has the DNA TGCAGCGTCGGGACTAGCGGGGGGGCCCGGACAGATACGCAGTATTTT. This encodes CSVGTSGGARTDTQYF.